The T cell receptor (beta chain) described here comes from a study of T cells in localized non-small cell lung cancer. TCRdb's copy holds only in-frame clones and misses some; the assay was immunoSEQ multiplex PCR. This sample has roughly 66,000 clones, with 90% found just once. Looked up from germline, CDR1 is SGHRS and CDR2 is YFSETQ. The CDR3 sequence is 13 residues long. V lost 0 bases and J lost 8, with 6 bases in between. The rearrangement uses TRBV5-1 and TRBJ1-6; D not certain. The input for sequencing was peripheral blood, taken before any cancer treatment. This sequence was found in a woman aged 35 to 69 with stage I lung adenocarcinoma. Here the CDR3 reads CASSLEDDSPLHF. DNA for the CDR3: TGCGCCAGCAGCTTGGAGGACGATTCACCCCTCCACTTT.